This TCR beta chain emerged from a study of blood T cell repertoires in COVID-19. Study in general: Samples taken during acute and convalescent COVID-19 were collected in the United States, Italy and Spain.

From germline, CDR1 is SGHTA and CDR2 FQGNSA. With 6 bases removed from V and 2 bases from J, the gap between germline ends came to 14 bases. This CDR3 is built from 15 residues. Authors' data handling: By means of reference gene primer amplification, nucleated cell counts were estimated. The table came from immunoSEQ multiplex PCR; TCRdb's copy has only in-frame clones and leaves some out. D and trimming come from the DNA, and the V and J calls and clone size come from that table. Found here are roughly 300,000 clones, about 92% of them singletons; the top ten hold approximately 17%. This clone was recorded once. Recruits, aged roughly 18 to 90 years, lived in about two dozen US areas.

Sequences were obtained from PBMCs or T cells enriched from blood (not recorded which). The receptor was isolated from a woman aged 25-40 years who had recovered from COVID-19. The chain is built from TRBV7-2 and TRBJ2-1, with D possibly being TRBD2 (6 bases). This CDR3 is CASSQGASAYNEQFF. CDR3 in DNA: TGTGCCAGCAGTCAAGGAGCTAGCGCCTACAATGAGCAGTTCTTC.